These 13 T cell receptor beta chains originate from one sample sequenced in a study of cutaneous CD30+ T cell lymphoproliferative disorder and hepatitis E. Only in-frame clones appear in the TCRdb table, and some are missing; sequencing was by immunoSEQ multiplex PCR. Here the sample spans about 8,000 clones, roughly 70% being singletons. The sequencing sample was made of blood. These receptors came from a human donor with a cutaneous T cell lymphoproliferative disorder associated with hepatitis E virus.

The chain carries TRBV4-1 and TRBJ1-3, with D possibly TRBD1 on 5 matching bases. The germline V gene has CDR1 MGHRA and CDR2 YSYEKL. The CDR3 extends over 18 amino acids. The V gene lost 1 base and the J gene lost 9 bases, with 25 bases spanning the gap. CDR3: CASSQVERNRRSPPTIYF. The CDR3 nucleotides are TGCGCCAGCAGCCAAGTCGAAAGGAACAGGCGCTCACCGCCCACCATATATTTT.

CDR3: CASSQGQNTGELFF. The DNA of the CDR3 is TGTGCCAGCAGCCAAGGGCAGAACACCGGGGAGCTGTTTTTT. The V call is TRBV4-2, the J call TRBJ2-2; D unclear. Germline CDR1 is LGHNA and CDR2 is YNFKEQ. V lost 1 base and J lost 1, with 4 bases in between. This CDR3 has 14 amino acids.

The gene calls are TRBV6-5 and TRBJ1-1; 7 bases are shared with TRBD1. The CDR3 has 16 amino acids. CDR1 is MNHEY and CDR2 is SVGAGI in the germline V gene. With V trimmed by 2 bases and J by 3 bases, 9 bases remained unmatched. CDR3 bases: TGTGCCAGCAGTTACGAATATAACAGGGGCGACACTGAAGCTTTCTTT. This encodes CASSYEYNRGDTEAFF.

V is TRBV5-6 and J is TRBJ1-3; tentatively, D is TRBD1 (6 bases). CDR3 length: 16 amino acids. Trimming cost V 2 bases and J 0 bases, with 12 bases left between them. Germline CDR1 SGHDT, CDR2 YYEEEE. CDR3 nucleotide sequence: TGTGCCAGCAGCTTCGGACAGTCCAGCTCTGGAAACACCATATATTTT. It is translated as CASSFGQSSSGNTIYF.

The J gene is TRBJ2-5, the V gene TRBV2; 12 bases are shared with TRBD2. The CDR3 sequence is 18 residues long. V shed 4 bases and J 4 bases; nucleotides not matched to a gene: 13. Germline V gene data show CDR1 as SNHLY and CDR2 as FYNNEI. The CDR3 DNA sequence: TGTGCCAGCAGTGGACTAGCGGGAGCTCGCGGTCCTTTAGAGACCCAGTACTTC. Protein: CASSGLAGARGPLETQYF.

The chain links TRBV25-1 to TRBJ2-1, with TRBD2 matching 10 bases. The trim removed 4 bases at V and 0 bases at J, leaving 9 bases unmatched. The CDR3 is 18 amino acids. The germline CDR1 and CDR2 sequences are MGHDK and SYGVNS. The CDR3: CASSGLAGALVSYNEQFF. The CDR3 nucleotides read TGTGCCAGCAGTGGACTAGCGGGTGCTTTAGTCTCCTACAATGAGCAGTTCTTC.

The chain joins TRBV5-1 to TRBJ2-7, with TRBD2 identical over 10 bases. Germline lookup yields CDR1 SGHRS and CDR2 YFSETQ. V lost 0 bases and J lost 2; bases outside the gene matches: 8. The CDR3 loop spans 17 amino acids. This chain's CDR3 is CASSLASGTSAPYEQYF. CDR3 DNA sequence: TGCGCCAGCAGCTTGGCCTCCGGGACTAGCGCTCCCTACGAGCAGTACTTC.

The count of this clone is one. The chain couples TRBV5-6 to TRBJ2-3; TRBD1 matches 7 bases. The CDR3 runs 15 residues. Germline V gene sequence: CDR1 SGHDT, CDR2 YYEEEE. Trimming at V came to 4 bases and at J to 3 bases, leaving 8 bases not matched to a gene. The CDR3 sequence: CASSTLPGQTDTQYF. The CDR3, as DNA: TGTGCCAGCAGCACTCTACCGGGACAGACAGATACGCAGTATTTT. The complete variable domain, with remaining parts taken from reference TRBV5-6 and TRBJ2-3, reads DAGVTQSPTHLIKTRGQQVTLRCSPKSGHDTVSWYQQALGQGPQFIFQYYEEEERQRGNFPDRFSGHQFPNYSSELNVNALLLGDSALYLCASSTLPGQTDTQYFGPGTRLTVL.

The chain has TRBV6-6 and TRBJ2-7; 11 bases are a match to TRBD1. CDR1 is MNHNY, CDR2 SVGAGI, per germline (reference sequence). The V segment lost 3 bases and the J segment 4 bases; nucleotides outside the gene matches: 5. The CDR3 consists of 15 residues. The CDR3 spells CASSYSGTGGYEQYF. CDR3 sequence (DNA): TGTGCCAGCAGTTATTCCGGGACAGGGGGATACGAGCAGTACTTC.

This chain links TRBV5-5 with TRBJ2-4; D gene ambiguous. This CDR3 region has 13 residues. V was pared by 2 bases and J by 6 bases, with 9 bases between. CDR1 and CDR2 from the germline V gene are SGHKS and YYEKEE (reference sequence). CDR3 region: CASSLSTLNIQYF. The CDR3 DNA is TGTGCCAGCAGCTTATCGACTTTAAACATTCAGTACTTC.

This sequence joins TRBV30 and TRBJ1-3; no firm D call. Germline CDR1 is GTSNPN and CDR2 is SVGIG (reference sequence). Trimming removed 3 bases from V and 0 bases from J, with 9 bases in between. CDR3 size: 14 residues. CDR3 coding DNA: TGTGCCTGGAGCATTCGCAGCTCTGGAAACACCATATATTTT. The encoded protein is CAWSIRSSGNTIYF.

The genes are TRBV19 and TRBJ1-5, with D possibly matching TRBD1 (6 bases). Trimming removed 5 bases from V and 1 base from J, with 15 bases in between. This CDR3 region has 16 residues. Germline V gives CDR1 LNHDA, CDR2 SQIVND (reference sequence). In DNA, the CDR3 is TGTGCCAGTAGTTCCTCGGGGGCGATGAGCAATCAGCCCCAGCATTTT. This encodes CASSSSGAMSNQPQHF.

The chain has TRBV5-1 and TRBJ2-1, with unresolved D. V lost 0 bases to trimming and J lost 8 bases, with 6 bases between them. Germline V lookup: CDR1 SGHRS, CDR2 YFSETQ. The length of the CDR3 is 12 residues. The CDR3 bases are TGCGCCAGCAGCTTGGCAGAATATGAGCAGTTCTTC. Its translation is CASSLAEYEQFF.